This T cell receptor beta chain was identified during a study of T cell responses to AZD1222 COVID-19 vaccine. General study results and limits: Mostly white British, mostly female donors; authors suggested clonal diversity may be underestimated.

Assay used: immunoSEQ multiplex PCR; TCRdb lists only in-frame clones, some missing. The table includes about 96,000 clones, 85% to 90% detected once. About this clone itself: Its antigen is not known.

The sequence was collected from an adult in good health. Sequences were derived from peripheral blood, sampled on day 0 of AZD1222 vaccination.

In nucleotides, the CDR3 is TGTGCCGCGGCCAGGGCACAGGGTGATCAGCCCCAGCATTTT. This sequence encodes CAAARAQGDQPQHF. V and J are TRBV28 and TRBJ1-5; possibly TRBD1 for D (6 bases). Per germline, CDR1 MDHEN and CDR2 SYDVKM. V lost 11 bases and J lost 5, with 19 bases in between. The CDR3 covers 14 residues.